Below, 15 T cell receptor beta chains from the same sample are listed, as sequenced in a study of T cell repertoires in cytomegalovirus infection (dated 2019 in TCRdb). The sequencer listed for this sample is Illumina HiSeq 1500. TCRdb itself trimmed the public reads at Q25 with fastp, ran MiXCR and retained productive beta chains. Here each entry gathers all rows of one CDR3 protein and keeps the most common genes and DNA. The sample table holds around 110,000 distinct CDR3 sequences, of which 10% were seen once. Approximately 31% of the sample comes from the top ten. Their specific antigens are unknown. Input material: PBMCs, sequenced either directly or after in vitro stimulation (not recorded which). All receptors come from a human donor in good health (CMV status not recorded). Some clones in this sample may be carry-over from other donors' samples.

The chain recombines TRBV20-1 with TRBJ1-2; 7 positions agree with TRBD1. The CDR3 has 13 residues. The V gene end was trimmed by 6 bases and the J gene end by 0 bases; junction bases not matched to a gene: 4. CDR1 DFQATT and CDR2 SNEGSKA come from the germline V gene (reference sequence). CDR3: CSAPGQANYGYTF. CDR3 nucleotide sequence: TGCAGTGCGCCCGGACAGGCTAACTATGGCTACACCTTC.

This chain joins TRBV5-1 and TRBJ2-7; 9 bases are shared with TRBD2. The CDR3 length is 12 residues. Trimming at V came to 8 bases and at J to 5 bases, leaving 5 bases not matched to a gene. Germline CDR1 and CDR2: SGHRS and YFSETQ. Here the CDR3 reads CASRAGGNEQYF. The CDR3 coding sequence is TGCGCCAGTCGAGCGGGAGGTAACGAGCAGTACTTC.

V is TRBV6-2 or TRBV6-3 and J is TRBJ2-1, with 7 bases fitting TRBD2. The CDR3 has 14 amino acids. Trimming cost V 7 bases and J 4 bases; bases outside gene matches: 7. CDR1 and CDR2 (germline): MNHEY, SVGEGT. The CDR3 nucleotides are TGTGCCAGCATACCGGGACTACCTTACAATGAGCAGTTCTTC. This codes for CASIPGLPYNEQFF.

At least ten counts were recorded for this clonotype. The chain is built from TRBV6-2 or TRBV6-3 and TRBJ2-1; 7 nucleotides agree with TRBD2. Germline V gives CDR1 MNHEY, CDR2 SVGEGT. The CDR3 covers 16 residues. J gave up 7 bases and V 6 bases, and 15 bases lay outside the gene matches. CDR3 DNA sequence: TGTGCCAGCAGCGAGGCCGGACTAGGCCTCTGGAATGAGCAGTTCTTC. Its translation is CASSEAGLGLWNEQFF.

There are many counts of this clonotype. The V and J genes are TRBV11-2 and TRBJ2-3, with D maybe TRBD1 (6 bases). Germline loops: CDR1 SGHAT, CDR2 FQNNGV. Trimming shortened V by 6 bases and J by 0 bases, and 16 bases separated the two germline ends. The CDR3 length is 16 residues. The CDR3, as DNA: TGTGCCAGCAGACGGGGACACTTACTTAGCACAGATACGCAGTATTTT. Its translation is CASRRGHLLSTDTQYF.

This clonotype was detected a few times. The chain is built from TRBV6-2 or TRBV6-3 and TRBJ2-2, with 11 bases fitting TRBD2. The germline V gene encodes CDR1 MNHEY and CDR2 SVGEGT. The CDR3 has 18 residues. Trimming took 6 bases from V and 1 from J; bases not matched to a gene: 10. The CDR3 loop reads CASRSIQTSGKNTGELFF. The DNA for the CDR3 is TGTGCCAGCAGATCTATCCAGACTAGCGGGAAGAACACCGGGGAGCTGTTTTTT.

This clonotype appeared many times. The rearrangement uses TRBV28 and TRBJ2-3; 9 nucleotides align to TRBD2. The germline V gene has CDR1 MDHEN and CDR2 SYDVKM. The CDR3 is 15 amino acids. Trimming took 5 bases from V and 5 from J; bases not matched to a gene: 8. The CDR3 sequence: CASSLSGRVQDTQYF. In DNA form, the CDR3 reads TGTGCCAGCAGTCTTAGCGGGAGAGTACAAGATACGCAGTATTTT. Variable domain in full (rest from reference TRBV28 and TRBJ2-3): DVKVTQSSRYLVKRTGEKVFLECVQDMDHENMFWYRQDPGLGLRLIYFSYDVKMKEKGDIPEGYSVSREKKERFSLILESASTNQTSMYLCASSLSGRVQDTQYFGPGTRLTVL.

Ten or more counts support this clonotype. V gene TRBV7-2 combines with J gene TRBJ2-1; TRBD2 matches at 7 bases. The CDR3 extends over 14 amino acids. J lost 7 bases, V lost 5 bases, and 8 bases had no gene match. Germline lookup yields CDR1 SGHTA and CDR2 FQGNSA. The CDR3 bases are TGTGCCAGCAGCCAAAAATGGGGGGGGAATGAGCAGTTCTTC. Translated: CASSQKWGGNEQFF. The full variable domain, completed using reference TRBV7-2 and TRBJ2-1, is GAGVSQSPSNKVTEKGKDVELRCDPISGHTALYWYRQSLGQGLEFLIYFQGNSAPDKSGLPSDRFSAERTGGSVSTLTIQRTQQEDSAVYLCASSQKWGGNEQFFGPGTRLTVL.

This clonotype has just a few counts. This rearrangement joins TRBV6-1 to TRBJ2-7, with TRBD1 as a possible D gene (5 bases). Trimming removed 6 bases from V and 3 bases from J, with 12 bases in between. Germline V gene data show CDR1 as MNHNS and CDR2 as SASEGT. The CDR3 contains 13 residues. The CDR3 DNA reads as TGTGCCAGCAGCCTGACAGAGAGCTACGAGCAGTACTTC. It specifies CASSLTESYEQYF.

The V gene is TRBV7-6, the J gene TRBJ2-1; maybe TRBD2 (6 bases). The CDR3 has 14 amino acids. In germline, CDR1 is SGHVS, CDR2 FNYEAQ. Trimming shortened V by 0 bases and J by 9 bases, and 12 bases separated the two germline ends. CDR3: CASSLADYDGEQFF. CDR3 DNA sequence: TGTGCCAGCAGCTTAGCGGACTACGACGGTGAGCAGTTCTTC.

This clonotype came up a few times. The CDR3 bases are TGTGCCAGCAGTTTAGGGATGGGAAGAGCAGATACGCAGTATTTT. The encoded protein is CASSLGMGRADTQYF. This rearrangement joins TRBV27 to TRBJ2-3; no firm D call. CDR1 and CDR2 from the germline V gene are MNHEY and SMNVEV (reference sequence). There are 15 residues in the CDR3. Between the trimmed V and J ends, which lost 2 bases and 4 bases, there was a span of 13 bases.

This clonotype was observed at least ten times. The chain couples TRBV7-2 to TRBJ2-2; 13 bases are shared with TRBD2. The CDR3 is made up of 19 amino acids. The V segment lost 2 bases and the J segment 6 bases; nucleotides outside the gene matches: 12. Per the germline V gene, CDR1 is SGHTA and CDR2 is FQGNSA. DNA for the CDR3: TGTGCCAGCAGCTTACCTTCCTCTACTAGCGGGAGGGCCCCCGGGGAGCTGTTTTTT. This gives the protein CASSLPSSTSGRAPGELFF.

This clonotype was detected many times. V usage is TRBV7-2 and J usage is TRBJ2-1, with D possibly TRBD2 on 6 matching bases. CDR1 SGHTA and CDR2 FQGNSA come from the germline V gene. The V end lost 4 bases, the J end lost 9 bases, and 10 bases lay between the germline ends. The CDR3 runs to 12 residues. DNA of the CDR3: TGTGCCAGCAGCTCCCCGGGACTTGAGCAGTTCTTC. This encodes CASSSPGLEQFF.

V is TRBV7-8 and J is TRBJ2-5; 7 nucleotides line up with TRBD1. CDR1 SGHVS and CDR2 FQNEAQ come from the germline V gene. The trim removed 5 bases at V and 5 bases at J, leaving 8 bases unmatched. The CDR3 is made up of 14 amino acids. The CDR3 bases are TGTGCCAGCAGCCGTCAGACAGGGTTGGAGACCCAGTACTTC. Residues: CASSRQTGLETQYF.

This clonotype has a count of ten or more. CDR3 protein: CASKRQSDTGELFF. The CDR3 bases are TGTGCCAGCAAACGACAATCTGATACCGGGGAGCTGTTTTTT. The chain recombines TRBV7-2 with TRBJ2-2; no reliable D call. The CDR3 extends over 14 amino acids. V lost 7 bases to trimming and J lost 5 bases, with 14 bases between them. Germline CDR1 reads SGHTA; CDR2 reads FQGNSA.